This passage covers 24 T cell receptor beta chains from one sample sequenced in a study of cytomegalovirus exposure and HLA in healthy donors. The primer mix had 60 Vbeta and 13 Jbeta primers. Only in-frame clones appear in the TCRdb table, and some are missing; sequencing was by immunoSEQ multiplex PCR. The data contain some 77,000 clones, about 80% of them singletons. Sequencing used PBMCs. All receptors come from a woman between 40 and 55 years old in good health and CMV-seronegative.

The chain uses TRBV9 and TRBJ1-5; maybe TRBD1 (5 bases). This CDR3 spans 14 amino acids. Germline V gene sequence: CDR1 SGDLS, CDR2 YYNGEE. V was trimmed by 0 bases and J by 7 bases, leaving 11 bases between them. CDR3 sequence (DNA): TGTGCCAGCAGCGTAGATGGGGGGTACCAGCCCCAGCATTTT. It is translated as CASSVDGGYQPQHF.

In this sample, this clone turned up once. The V call is TRBV6-4, the J call TRBJ1-1, with no clear D. In germline, CDR1 is MRHNA, CDR2 SNTAGT. CDR3 length equals 15 residues. The V and J ends lost 2 bases and 10 bases respectively, with 20 bases between them. In DNA form, the CDR3 reads TGTGCCAGCAGTGACACTGGTACAGAGGGCAAGGGAGCTTTCTTT. Translation gives CASSDTGTEGKGAFF.

The V call is TRBV11-2, the J call TRBJ2-7; 7 bases agree with TRBD1. J gave up 6 bases and V 7 bases, and 12 bases lay outside the gene matches. This CDR3 has 14 residues. Germline assignment: CDR1 SGHAT and CDR2 FQNNGV. Here the CDR3 DNA reads TGTGCCAGCACTGGAAGGACAGGCGGTCCCGAGCAGTACTTC. This gives the protein CASTGRTGGPEQYF.

The rearrangement uses TRBV7-9 and TRBJ2-1, with a tentative D call TRBD2 (5 bases). Germline loops: CDR1 SEHNR, CDR2 FQNEAQ (reference sequence). The CDR3 has 16 residues. V was cut by 5 bases and J by 2 bases, with 16 bases left in between. The CDR3 loop reads CASSRALTKTYNEQFF. DNA for the CDR3: TGTGCCAGCAGCCGGGCCCTGACTAAAACCTACAATGAGCAGTTCTTC.

The V and J genes are TRBV28 and TRBJ2-5; the match to TRBD2 covers 8 bases. The better agreement between TRBJ2-7 and the DNA end casts doubt on the J call. The CDR3 extends over 15 amino acids. Germline V lookup: CDR1 MDHEN, CDR2 SYDVKM. The CDR3 loop is CASTTRTSGSYEQYF. CDR3 sequence (DNA): TGTGCCAGCACCACGCGAACTAGCGGATCCTACGAGCAGTACTTC.

The chain has TRBV28 and TRBJ2-2, with TRBD2 matching over 9 bases. Losses at the gene ends were 6 bases for V and 3 bases for J; bases not matched to a gene: 5. CDR3 length: 15 residues. Germline values: CDR1 MDHEN, CDR2 SYDVKM. The DNA of the CDR3 is TGTGCCAGCAGCTCGAGCGGGGGGTACACCGGGGAGCTGTTTTTT. It specifies CASSSSGGYTGELFF. Full variable domain (rest looked up from reference TRBV28 and TRBJ2-2): DVKVTQSSRYLVKRTGEKVFLECVQDMDHENMFWYRQDPGLGLRLIYFSYDVKMKEKGDIPEGYSVSREKKERFSLILESASTNQTSMYLCASSSSGGYTGELFFGEGSRLTVL.

The rearrangement uses TRBV30 and TRBJ1-2; a possible D gene is TRBD1 (5 bases). The CDR3 covers 15 residues. The germline gives CDR1 GTSNPN, CDR2 SVGIG (reference sequence). The CDR3 spells CAFRDWARTSYGYTF. The CDR3 DNA is TGTGCTTTCCGGGACTGGGCCAGAACGAGCTATGGCTACACCTTC.

J is TRBJ2-5 and V is TRBV28, with 8 bases that match TRBD1. This CDR3 is 18 amino acids long. Trimming at V came to 1 base and at J to 3 bases, leaving 13 bases not matched to a gene. CDR1 is MDHEN and CDR2 is SYDVKM in the germline V gene. The CDR3 sequence: CASSLSSPRTGIEETQYF. The CDR3, as DNA: TGTGCCAGCAGTTTATCCAGCCCGAGGACAGGGATCGAAGAGACCCAGTACTTC.

V and J are TRBV9 and TRBJ2-2; 9 nucleotides agree with TRBD1. The length of the CDR3 is 17 residues. Trimming removed 5 bases from V and 0 bases from J; junction bases left unmatched: 8. Germline V gene sequence: CDR1 SGDLS, CDR2 YYNGEE. The CDR3 protein is CASSYNGQGSNTGELFF. The CDR3 DNA reads TGTGCCAGCAGTTACAATGGACAGGGGTCGAACACCGGGGAGCTGTTTTTT. The variable domain in full, with the rest retrieved from reference TRBV9 and TRBJ2-2, is DSGVTQTPKHLITATGQRVTLRCSPRSGDLSVYWYQQSLDQGLQFLIQYYNGEERAKGNILERFSAQQFPDLHSELNLSSLELGDSALYFCASSYNGQGSNTGELFFGEGSRLTVL.

The V and J genes are TRBV5-1 and TRBJ2-5, with 8 bases matching TRBD2. Germline CDR1 reads SGHRS; CDR2 reads YFSETQ. The CDR3 covers 15 residues. V dropped 4 bases and J dropped 5; count of bases not matched to a gene: 10. CDR3 coding DNA: TGCGCCAGCAGCCGGATCCTAGCGGGCCCTGAGACCCAGTACTTC. Its translation is CASSRILAGPETQYF.

This chain links TRBV18 with TRBJ1-2; a weak D match, TRBD1 (5 bases). The CDR3 runs to 18 residues. Per germline, CDR1 KGHSH and CDR2 LQKENI. Deletions cut 4 bases from V and 5 bases from J, with 26 bases between. In nucleotides, the CDR3 is TGTGCCAGCTCACTAGAGAGACCAAAAGACAGACCCGGGTATGGCTACACCTTC. Translating gives CASSLERPKDRPGYGYTF.

V is TRBV5-5 and J is TRBJ2-1; D is possibly TRBD2 (5 bases). The germline gives CDR1 SGHKS, CDR2 YYEKEE (reference sequence). The ends were cut back, 7 bases at V and 0 bases at J, with 11 bases in the middle. The CDR3 covers 14 residues. The CDR3 protein is CASSGGSSYNEQFF. In nucleotides, the CDR3 is TGTGCCAGCTCCGGTGGGAGCTCCTACAATGAGCAGTTCTTC.

This chain links TRBV25-1 with TRBJ1-1; D uncertain. V shed 6 bases and J shed 0 bases, with 11 bases lying between them. The CDR3 runs 14 residues. Germline lookup yields CDR1 MGHDK and CDR2 SYGVNS. CDR3 residues: CASRVTGMNTEAFF. CDR3 DNA: TGTGCCAGCAGGGTGACGGGAATGAACACTGAAGCTTTCTTT.

The chain uses TRBV4-1 and TRBJ1-1; D uncertain. Trimming stripped 0 bases from V and 8 bases from J, with 10 bases between. Germline V gene lookup returns CDR1 MGHRA and CDR2 YSYEKL. The CDR3 length is 13 residues. The CDR3 loop is CASSQEARREAFF. CDR3 bases: TGCGCCAGCAGCCAAGAAGCCCGGCGGGAAGCTTTCTTT.

The chain recombines TRBV4-3 with TRBJ2-2; 7 bases line up with TRBD2. V shed 0 bases and J 3 bases; nucleotides not matched to a gene: 7. This CDR3 comprises 17 residues. The germline V gene encodes CDR1 LGHNA and CDR2 YSLEER. CDR3 region: CASSQDVREAHTGELFF. Written as DNA, the CDR3 is TGCGCCAGCAGCCAAGATGTTCGGGAGGCGCACACCGGGGAGCTGTTTTTT.

The chain has TRBV5-1 and TRBJ2-5; D ambiguous. The CDR3 runs to 14 residues. Per germline, CDR1 SGHRS and CDR2 YFSETQ. V lost 0 bases to trimming and J lost 5 bases, with 11 bases between them. CDR3 bases: TGCGCCAGCAGCTTGGCTCCAGCGAGGGAGACCCAGTACTTC. Its protein is CASSLAPARETQYF.

The gene calls are TRBV2 and TRBJ1-1; 7 nucleotides agree with TRBD1. Trimming cost V 6 bases and J 7 bases; bases outside gene matches: 14. CDR3 length: 15 residues. CDR1 SNHLY and CDR2 FYNNEI come from the germline V gene. The CDR3 here is CASRETGPIIGEAFF. In DNA form, the CDR3 reads TGTGCCAGCAGAGAGACAGGGCCTATAATAGGTGAAGCTTTCTTT.

The rearrangement uses TRBV4-1 and TRBJ2-1; TRBD1 aligns across 8 bases. Germline V gives CDR1 MGHRA, CDR2 YSYEKL. With V trimmed by 4 bases and J by 4 bases, 3 bases remained unmatched. CDR3 length: 14 amino acids. The CDR3 bases are TGCGCCAGCAGCCGGGACAGGACATACAATGAGCAGTTCTTC. Protein product: CASSRDRTYNEQFF.

The chain links TRBV14 to TRBJ2-7; D not certain. This CDR3 contains 15 residues. The V end was cut by 5 bases, the J end by 6 bases, with 20 bases between. Germline CDR1 reads SGHDN; CDR2 reads FVKESK. Here the CDR3 DNA reads TGTGCCAGCAGCGAAAGAAGACTGGGTGGCGGCGAGCAGTACTTC. It translates to CASSERRLGGGEQYF.

The rearrangement joins TRBV5-1 to TRBJ2-1; 7 positions match TRBD2. Germline V lookup: CDR1 SGHRS, CDR2 YFSETQ. There are 16 residues in the CDR3. Trimming took 0 bases from V and 4 from J; bases not matched to a gene: 7. CDR3 DNA: TGCGCCAGCAGCTTGGTTCGGCGGGGGAATTACAATGAGCAGTTCTTC. It encodes CASSLVRRGNYNEQFF.

This clone was seen once. The V call is TRBV2, the J call TRBJ1-1; TRBD1 might be the D (5 bases). The V gene lost 7 bases and the J gene lost 6 bases, with 24 bases spanning the gap. CDR3 length: 16 amino acids. The germline V gene encodes CDR1 SNHLY and CDR2 FYNNEI. CDR3 DNA: TGTGCCAGCACGGGAGGAGGGGCGGCTGAGCGTGCTGAAGCTTTCTTT. Protein product: CASTGGGAAERAEAFF.

This chain joins TRBV7-9 and TRBJ2-7, with 10 bases matching TRBD2. Germline CDR1 reads SEHNR; CDR2 reads FQNEAQ (reference sequence). The V gene end was trimmed by 6 bases and the J gene end by 3 bases; junction bases not matched to a gene: 2. There are 13 residues in the CDR3. CDR3 coding DNA: TGTGCCAGCAGTCTAGCGGGGGTCTACGAGCAGTACTTC. Translated, it gives CASSLAGVYEQYF.

This rearrangement joins TRBV5-1 to TRBJ2-3; D is possibly TRBD2 (5 bases). The CDR3 covers 14 residues. The ends were cut back, 0 bases at V and 2 bases at J, with 7 bases in the middle. Germline CDR1 reads SGHRS; CDR2 reads YFSETQ. CDR3 residues: CASSLDGITDTQYF. The CDR3 DNA is TGCGCCAGCAGCTTGGACGGGATCACAGATACGCAGTATTTT.

The genes are TRBV19 and TRBJ1-3; D unresolved. CDR3 length: 16 residues. Germline V lookup: CDR1 LNHDA, CDR2 SQIVND (reference sequence). V was pared by 4 bases and J by 3 bases, with 16 bases between. The chain's CDR3 is CASSTKRQVGGNTIYF. For the CDR3, the DNA is TGTGCCAGTAGTACCAAGCGGCAGGTCGGTGGAAACACCATATATTTT.